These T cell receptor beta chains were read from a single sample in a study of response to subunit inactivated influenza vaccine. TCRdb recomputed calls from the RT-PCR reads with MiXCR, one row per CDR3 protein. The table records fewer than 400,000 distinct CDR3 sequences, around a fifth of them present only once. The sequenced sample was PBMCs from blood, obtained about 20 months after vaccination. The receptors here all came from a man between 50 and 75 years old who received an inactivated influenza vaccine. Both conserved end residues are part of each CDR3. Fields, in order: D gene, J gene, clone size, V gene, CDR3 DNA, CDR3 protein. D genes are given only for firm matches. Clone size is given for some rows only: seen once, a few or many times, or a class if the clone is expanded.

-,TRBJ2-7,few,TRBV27,TGTGCCAGCAGTGCACTTCCATGGGGGGATGGTGGGCGGAACAGATACGAGCAGTACTTC,CASSALPWGDGGRNRYEQYF
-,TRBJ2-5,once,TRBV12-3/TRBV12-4,TGTGCCAGCAGTTCCCCGCCAGAGGTCGAGACCCAGTACTTC,CASSSPPEVETQYF
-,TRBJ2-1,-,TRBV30,TGTGCCTGGTCCCCCCGGCGAGGAATGTTTGACAATGAGCAGTTCTTC,CAWSPRRGMFDNEQFF
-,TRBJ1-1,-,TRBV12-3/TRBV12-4,TGTGCCAGCAGTTTAGCGGGTCGAGCTTTCTTT,CASSLAGRAFF
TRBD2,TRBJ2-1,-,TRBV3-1,TGTGCCAGCAGCCAAGACTTGTCTAGCGGGAGTTTCGATGAGCAGTTCTTC,CASSQDLSSGSFDEQFF
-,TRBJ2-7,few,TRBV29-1,TGCAGCGTTGAAAGCGCCTCCTACGAGCAGTACTTC,CSVESASYEQYF
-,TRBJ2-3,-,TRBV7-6,TGTGCCAGCAGCTTAGCCGTGGAAGGCACAGATACGCAGTATTTT,CASSLAVEGTDTQYF
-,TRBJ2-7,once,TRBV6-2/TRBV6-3,TGTGCCAGCAGTTACGGTGGGGAAACCTACGAGCAGTACTTC,CASSYGGETYEQYF
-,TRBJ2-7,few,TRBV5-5,TGTGCCAGCAGTTCTTTGGGGGGGCGCGGGTCCTACGAGCAGTACTTC,CASSSLGGRGSYEQYF
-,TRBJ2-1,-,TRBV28,TGTGCCAGCAGTTCTCCGGGCTACAATGAGCAGTTCTTC,CASSSPGYNEQFF
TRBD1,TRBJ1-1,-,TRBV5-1,TGCGCCAGCAGCCCAACCGGGACAGGGCTAGCCACTGAAGCTTTCTTT,CASSPTGTGLATEAFF
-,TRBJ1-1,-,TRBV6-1,TGTGCCAGCACCCCGACCGGGTCGGGCACTGAAGCTTTCTTT,CASTPTGSGTEAFF
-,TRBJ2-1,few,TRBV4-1,TGCGCCAGCAGCCAAGAGCATGGCGGGGAGCAGTTCTTC,CASSQEHGGEQFF
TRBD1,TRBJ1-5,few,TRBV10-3,TGTGCCATCAGCAGACAGGGAAGCAATCAGCCCCAGCATTTT,CAISRQGSNQPQHF
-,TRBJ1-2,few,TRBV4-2,TGTGCCAGCAGCCAAGAACGGGGAAACTATGGCTACACCTTC,CASSQERGNYGYTF
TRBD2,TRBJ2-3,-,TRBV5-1,TGCGCCAGCAGCCCGGGTAGACAGCGGGAGATTCGGAATACGCAGTATTTT,CASSPGRQREIRNTQYF